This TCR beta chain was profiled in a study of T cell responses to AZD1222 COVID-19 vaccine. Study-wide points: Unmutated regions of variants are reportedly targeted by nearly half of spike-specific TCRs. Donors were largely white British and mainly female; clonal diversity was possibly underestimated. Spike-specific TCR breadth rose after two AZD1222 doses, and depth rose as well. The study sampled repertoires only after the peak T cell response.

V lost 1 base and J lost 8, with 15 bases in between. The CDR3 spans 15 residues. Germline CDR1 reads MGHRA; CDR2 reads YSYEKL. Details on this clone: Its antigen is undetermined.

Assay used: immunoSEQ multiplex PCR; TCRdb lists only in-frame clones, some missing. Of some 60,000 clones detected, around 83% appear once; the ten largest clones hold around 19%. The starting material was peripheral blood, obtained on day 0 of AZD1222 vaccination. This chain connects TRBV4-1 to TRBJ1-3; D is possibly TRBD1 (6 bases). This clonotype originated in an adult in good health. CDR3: CASSQVTGSGDTIYF. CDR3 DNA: TGCGCCAGCAGCCAAGTAACAGGGTCTGGGGACACCATATATTTT.